These T cell receptor beta chains were read from a single sample in a study of glioma-infiltrating T cells. MiXCR was run by TCRdb on the multiplex PCR reads, yielding one entry per CDR3 protein. The table has about 190,000 distinct CDR3 sequences, 30% to 40% seen once. The material sequenced was glioma tissue, nonneoplastic brain tissue, or PBMCs (not recorded which). The receptors were sampled from a human donor with low-grade glioma or glioblastoma, undergoing nonglioma brain surgery, or in good health (not recorded which). CDR3s include the opening cysteine and the closing phenylalanine or tryptophan. A D gene is named only where the DNA matches it firmly. Size tells how often a clone was seen (once, few, many) or the class of an expanded clone, and some rows leave it out.

>TRBD1|TRBJ1-5|TRBV3-1|many
TGTGCCAGCAGCCAAGGTAACACAGGGGTAAGCAATCAGCCCCAGCATTTT
CASSQGNTGVSNQPQHF
>NA|TRBJ1-5|TRBV28|many
TGTGCCAGCAGTTACGGGATGAGGAGCAATCAGCCCCAGCATTTT
CASSYGMRSNQPQHF
>NA|TRBJ1-5|TRBV7-2|many
TGTGCCAGCAGCCCCCGTTCCGGGAGTAGCAATCAGCCCCAGCATTTT
CASSPRSGSSNQPQHF
>NA|TRBJ1-2|TRBV2|many
TGTGCCAGCAGTGTCTTCCCTTCTGGCTACACCTTC
CASSVFPSGYTF
>NA|TRBJ1-4|TRBV12-3/TRBV12-4|many
TGTGCCAGCAGTTTTCTCCAGGAAAAACTGTTTTTT
CASSFLQEKLFF
>NA|TRBJ1-5|TRBV19|many
TGTGCCAGTAGTATAAATGCAGGCAATCAGCCCCAGCATTTT
CASSINAGNQPQHF
>NA|TRBJ2-7|TRBV4-2|many
TGTGCCAGCAGCCAAGATCAAAGCTACGAGCAGTACTTC
CASSQDQSYEQYF
>NA|TRBJ1-1|TRBV10-3|many
TGTGCCATCAGGCCTGGAGTGGGGACTGAAGCTTTCTTT
CAIRPGVGTEAFF
>NA|TRBJ2-7|TRBV7-2|many
TGTGCCAGCAGCCCACTACAAGACGAGCAGTACTTC
CASSPLQDEQYF
>NA|TRBJ2-1|TRBV29-1|many
TGCAGCGTTACTTCGACGGGGTACAATGAGCAGTTCTTC
CSVTSTGYNEQFF
>NA|TRBJ1-5|TRBV6-2/TRBV6-3|medium-sized
TGTGCCAGCAGTTACTCGACGCATAGCAATCAGCCCCAGCATTTT
CASSYSTHSNQPQHF
>TRBD2|TRBJ2-3|TRBV6-2/TRBV6-3|many
TGTGCCAGCAGATCCGGGACTAGCGACACGGTTAGCACAGATACGCAGTATTTT
CASRSGTSDTVSTDTQYF
>NA|TRBJ2-5|TRBV7-2|many
TGTGCCAGCAACCAGGTGTTGGGGGAGACCCAGTACTTC
CASNQVLGETQYF
>TRBD1|TRBJ1-6|TRBV28|many
TGTGCCAGCAGTTTGACAGGGAGCTCCTATAATTCACCCCTCCACTTT
CASSLTGSSYNSPLHF
>NA|TRBJ2-5|TRBV12-3/TRBV12-4|NA
TGTGCCAGCAGTTTAGAGCCCCCCGTGGGGACCCAGTACTTC
CASSLEPPVGTQYF
>NA|TRBJ2-7|TRBV10-3|many
TGTGCCATCAAGAGACAGGACGACTCCTACGAGCAGTACTTC
CAIKRQDDSYEQYF
>TRBD1|TRBJ1-4|TRBV3-1|many
TGTGCCAGCAGCCAAGACCGGACAGGGCGGGGGGAAAAACTGTTTTTT
CASSQDRTGRGEKLFF
>TRBD2|TRBJ2-1|TRBV6-2/TRBV6-3|many
TGTGCCAGCGCCTCTAGCGGGAGGTTCTACAATGAGCAGTTCTTC
CASASSGRFYNEQFF
>TRBD1|TRBJ1-3|TRBV5-4|NA
TGTGCCAGCAGCTTGGACAGGGGGCCCTCTGGAAACACCATATATTTT
CASSLDRGPSGNTIYF
>NA|TRBJ1-2|TRBV7-9|many
TGTGCCAGCAGCTCGCCATACAGGTCAGCTAACTATGGCTACACCTTC
CASSSPYRSANYGYTF
>TRBD1|TRBJ2-7|TRBV5-5|NA
TGTGCCAGCAGCTCCCCACCGGGACAGGGGTCTTACGAGCAGTACTTC
CASSSPPGQGSYEQYF
>NA|TRBJ2-3|TRBV7-8|NA
TGTGCCAGCAGCTTAGCTGGAGGGATGGGGATTGATACGCAGTATTTT
CASSLAGGMGIDTQYF
>TRBD1|TRBJ2-1|TRBV27|many
TGTGCCAGCAGATCCGGGACAGCGAGTATCAATGAGCAGTTCTTC
CASRSGTASINEQFF
>TRBD2|TRBJ2-5|TRBV3-1|few
TGTGCCAGCAGCCAAGCTTCCCAGCGGGACCCGCCGGGGACCCAGTACTTC
CASSQASQRDPPGTQYF
>NA|TRBJ1-1|TRBV29-1|many
TGCAGCGTTGTGTGGAGTTTAGGCACTGAAGCTTTCTTT
CSVVWSLGTEAFF
>NA|TRBJ2-7|TRBV27|NA
TGTGCCAGCAACCCTCCCAGGGGTTTCGGCTACGAGCAGTACTTC
CASNPPRGFGYEQYF
>NA|TRBJ2-5|TRBV7-8|many
TGTGCCAGCAGTTACGCCGGAGGACTACAAGAGACCCAGTACTTC
CASSYAGGLQETQYF